These 2 T cell receptor beta chains were all obtained from the same sample, sequenced in a study of PD-1 blockade in classical Hodgkin lymphoma. This table comes from immunoSEQ multiplex PCR, and its TCRdb copy is limited to in-frame clones, with some not included. The profile shows roughly 70,000 clones, over 55% of them singletons. Every single patient, without exception, relapsed after autologous stem cell transplantation, and brentuximab vedotin exposure varied. The source material was peripheral blood mononuclear cells (PBMCs), sampled before the second cycle of nivolumab. These receptors all come from a human donor with classical Hodgkin lymphoma.

This clone turned up a few times. This rearrangement joins TRBV30 to TRBJ2-2; 7 nucleotides match TRBD1. Germline CDR1 and CDR2: GTSNPN and SVGIG (reference sequence). The CDR3 covers 15 residues. The CDR3 DNA follows: TGTGCGCACACGCAACAGGGGATCACCACCGGGGAGCTGTTTTTT. This translates into CAHTQQGITTGELFF. Complete variable domain (other parts from reference TRBV30 and TRBJ2-2): SQTIHQWPATLVQPVGSPLSLECTVEGTSNPNLYWYRQAAGRGLQLLFYSVGIGQISSEVPQNLSASRPQDRQFILSSKKLLLSDSGFYLCAHTQQGITTGELFFGEGSRLTVL.

CDR3 nucleotides: TGTGCCTGGGGAGGAGGGTGGGCGCGAGCTTTCTTT. Protein: CAWGGGWARAFF. This chain uses TRBV30 with TRBJ1-1; no firm D call. Germline values: CDR1 GTSNPN, CDR2 SVGIG (reference sequence). Deletions cut 5 bases from V and 10 bases from J, with 17 bases between. CDR3 length: 12 amino acids.